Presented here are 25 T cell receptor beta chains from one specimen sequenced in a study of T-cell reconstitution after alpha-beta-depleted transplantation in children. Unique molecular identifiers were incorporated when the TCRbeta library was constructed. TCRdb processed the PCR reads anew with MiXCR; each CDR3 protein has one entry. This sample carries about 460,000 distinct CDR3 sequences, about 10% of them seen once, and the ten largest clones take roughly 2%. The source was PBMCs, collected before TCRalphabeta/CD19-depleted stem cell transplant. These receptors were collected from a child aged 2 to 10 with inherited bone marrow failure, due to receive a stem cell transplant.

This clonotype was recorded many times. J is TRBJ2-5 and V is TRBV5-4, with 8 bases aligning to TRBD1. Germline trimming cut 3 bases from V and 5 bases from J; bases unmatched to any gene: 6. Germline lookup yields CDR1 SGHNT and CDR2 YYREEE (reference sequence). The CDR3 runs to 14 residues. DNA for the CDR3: TGTGCCAGCAGCTCGCAGGGGGCCGTGGAGACCCAGTACTTC. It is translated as CASSSQGAVETQYF.

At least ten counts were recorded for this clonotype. The CDR3 is CSGLTGVYGYTF. In nucleotides, the CDR3 is TGCAGCGGACTAACAGGGGTCTATGGCTACACCTTC. The gene calls are TRBV29-1 and TRBJ1-2; 7 nucleotides align to TRBD1. CDR3 length: 12 residues. V gave up 7 bases and J gave up 4 bases; unmatched junction bases: 6. Germline assignment: CDR1 SQVTM and CDR2 ANQGSEA.

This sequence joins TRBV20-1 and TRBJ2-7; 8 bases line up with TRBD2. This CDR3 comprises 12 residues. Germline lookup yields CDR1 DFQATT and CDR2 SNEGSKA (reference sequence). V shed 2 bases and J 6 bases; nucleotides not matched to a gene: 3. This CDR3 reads CSARIAGTEQYF. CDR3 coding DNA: TGCAGTGCTAGAATAGCGGGAACCGAGCAGTACTTC.

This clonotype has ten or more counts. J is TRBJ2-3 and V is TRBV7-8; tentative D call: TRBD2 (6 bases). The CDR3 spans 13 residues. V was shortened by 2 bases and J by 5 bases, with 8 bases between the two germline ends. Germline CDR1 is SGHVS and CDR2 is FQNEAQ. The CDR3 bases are TGTGCCAGCAGCTTATTGGGGGGAGATACGCAGTATTTT. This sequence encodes CASSLLGGDTQYF. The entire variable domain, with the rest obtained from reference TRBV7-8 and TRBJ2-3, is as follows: GAGVSQSPRYKVAKRGQDVALRCDPISGHVSLFWYQQALGQGPEFLTYFQNEAQLDKSGLPSDRFFAERPEGSVSTLKIQRTQQEDSAVYLCASSLLGGDTQYFGPGTRLTVL.

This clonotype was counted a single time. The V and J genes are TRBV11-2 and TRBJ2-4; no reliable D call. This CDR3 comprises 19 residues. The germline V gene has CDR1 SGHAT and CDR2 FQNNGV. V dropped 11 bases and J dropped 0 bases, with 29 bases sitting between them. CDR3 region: CAFCLPPAYDPLAKNIQYF. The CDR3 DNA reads TGTGCCTTCTGTTTACCGCCAGCCTATGACCCACTAGCCAAAAACATTCAGTACTTC.

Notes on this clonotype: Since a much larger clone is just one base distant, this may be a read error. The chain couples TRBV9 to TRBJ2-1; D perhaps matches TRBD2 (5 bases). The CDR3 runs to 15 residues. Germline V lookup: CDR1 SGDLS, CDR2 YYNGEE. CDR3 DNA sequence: TGTGCCAGCAGCGTAGTTGCGGGTACCTACAATAAGCAGTTCTTC. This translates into CASSVVAGTYNKQFF.

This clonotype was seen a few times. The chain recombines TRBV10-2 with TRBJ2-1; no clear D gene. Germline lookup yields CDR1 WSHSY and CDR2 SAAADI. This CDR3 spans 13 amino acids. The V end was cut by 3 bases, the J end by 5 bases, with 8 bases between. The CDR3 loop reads CASSDRRHNEQFF. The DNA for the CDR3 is TGCGCCAGCAGTGACCGCAGGCACAATGAGCAGTTCTTC.

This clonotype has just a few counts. Written as DNA, the CDR3 is TGTGCCAGTCTTTTGTTGAACACCGGGGAGCTGTTTTTT. Its protein is CASLLLNTGELFF. The rearrangement joins TRBV12-3 or TRBV12-4 to TRBJ2-2; D unresolved. The V end was cut by 9 bases, the J end by 1 base, with 9 bases between. The CDR3 is 13 residues long.

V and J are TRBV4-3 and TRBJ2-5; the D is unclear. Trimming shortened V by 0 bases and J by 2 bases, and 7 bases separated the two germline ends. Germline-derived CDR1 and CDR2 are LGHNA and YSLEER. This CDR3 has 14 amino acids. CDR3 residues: CASSQDSFQETQYF. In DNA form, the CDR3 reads TGCGCCAGCAGCCAAGATTCTTTTCAAGAGACCCAGTACTTC.

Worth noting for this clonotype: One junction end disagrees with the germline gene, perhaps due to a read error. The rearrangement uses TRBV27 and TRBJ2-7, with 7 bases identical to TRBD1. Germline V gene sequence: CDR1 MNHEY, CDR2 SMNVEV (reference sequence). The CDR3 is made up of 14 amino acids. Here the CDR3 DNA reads TGTGCCAGCAGTTTTATAGACAGGGTATACGAGCAGCACTTC. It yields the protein CASSFIDRVYEQHF.

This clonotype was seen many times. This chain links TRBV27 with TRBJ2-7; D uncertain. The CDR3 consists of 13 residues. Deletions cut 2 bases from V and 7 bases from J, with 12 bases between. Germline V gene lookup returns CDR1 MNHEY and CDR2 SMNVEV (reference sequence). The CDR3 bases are TGTGCCAGCAGTTTAATGGGCCTCTCGGAGCAGTACTTC. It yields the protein CASSLMGLSEQYF.

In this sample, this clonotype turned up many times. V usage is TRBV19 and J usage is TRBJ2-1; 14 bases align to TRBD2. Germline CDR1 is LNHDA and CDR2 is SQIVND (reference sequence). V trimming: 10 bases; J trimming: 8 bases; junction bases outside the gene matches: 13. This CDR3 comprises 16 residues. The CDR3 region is CAKNGTSGRIYHEQFF. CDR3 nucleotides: TGTGCCAAGAATGGGACTAGCGGGAGAATATACCATGAGCAGTTCTTC.

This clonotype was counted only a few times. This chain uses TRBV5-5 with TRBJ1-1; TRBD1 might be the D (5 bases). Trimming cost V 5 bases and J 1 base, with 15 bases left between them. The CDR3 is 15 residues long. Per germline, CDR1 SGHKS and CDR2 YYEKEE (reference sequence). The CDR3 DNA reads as TGTGCCAGCAGAGAGGGACTCTCCCCGAACACTGAAGCTTTCTTT. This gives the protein CASREGLSPNTEAFF.

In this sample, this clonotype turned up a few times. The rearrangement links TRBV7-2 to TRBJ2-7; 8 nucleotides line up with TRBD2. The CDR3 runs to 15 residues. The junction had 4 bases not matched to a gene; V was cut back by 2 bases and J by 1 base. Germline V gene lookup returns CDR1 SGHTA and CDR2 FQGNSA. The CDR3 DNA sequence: TGTGCCAGCAGCTTACACATAGCGGGGTCCTACGAGCAGTACTTC. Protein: CASSLHIAGSYEQYF.

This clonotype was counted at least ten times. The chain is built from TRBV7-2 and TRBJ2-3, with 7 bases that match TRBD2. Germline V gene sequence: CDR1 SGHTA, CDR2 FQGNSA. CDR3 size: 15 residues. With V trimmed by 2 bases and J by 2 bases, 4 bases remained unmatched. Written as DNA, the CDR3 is TGTGCCAGCAGCTTAACAACTAGCGCCACAGATACGCAGTATTTT. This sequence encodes CASSLTTSATDTQYF. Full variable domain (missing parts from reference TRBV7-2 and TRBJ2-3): GAGVSQSPSNKVTEKGKDVELRCDPISGHTALYWYRQSLGQGLEFLIYFQGNSAPDKSGLPSDRFSAERTGGSVSTLTIQRTQQEDSAVYLCASSLTTSATDTQYFGPGTRLTVL.

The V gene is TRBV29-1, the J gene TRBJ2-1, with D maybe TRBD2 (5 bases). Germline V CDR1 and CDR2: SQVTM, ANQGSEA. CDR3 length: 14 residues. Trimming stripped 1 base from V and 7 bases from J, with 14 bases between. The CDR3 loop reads CSVEVNLRGNEQFF. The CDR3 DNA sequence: TGCAGCGTTGAAGTTAACCTCCGGGGAAATGAGCAGTTCTTC.

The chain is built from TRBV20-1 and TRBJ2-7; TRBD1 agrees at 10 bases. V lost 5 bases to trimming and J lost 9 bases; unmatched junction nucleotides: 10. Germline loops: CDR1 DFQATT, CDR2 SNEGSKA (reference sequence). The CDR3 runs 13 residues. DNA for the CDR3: TGCAGTGCTGGATATGGGACAGGGGTGGGGCAGTACTTC. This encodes CSAGYGTGVGQYF.

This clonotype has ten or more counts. This CDR3 is CSVEDLFLRETQYF. The CDR3 region has the DNA TGCAGCGTTGAAGATCTTTTTTTAAGGGAGACCCAGTACTTC. This chain connects TRBV29-1 to TRBJ2-5; D gene unclear. The CDR3 loop spans 14 amino acids. Trimming took off 0 bases at V and 5 bases at J, with 13 bases between the two ends. From germline, CDR1 is SQVTM and CDR2 ANQGSEA.

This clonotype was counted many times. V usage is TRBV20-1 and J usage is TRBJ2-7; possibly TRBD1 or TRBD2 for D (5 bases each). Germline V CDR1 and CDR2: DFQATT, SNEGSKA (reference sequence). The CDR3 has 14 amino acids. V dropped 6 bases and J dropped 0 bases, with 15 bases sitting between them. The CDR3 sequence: CSAEGSGRSYEQYF. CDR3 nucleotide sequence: TGCAGTGCAGAGGGGTCAGGGCGCTCCTACGAGCAGTACTTC.

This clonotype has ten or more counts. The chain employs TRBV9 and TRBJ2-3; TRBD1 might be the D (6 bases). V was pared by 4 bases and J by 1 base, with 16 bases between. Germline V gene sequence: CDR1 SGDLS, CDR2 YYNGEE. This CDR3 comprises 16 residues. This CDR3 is CASSSIGGYGTDTQYF. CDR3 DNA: TGTGCCAGCAGCTCCATAGGGGGTTACGGCACAGATACGCAGTATTTT.

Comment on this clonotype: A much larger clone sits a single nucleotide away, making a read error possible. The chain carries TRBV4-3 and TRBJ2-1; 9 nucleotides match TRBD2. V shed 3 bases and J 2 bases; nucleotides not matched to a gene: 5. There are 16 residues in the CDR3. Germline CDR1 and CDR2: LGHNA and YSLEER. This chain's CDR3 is CASSHRSGSAYNEQFF. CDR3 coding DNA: TGCGCCAGCAGCCATCGTAGCGGGAGCGCCTACAATGAGCAGTTCTTC.

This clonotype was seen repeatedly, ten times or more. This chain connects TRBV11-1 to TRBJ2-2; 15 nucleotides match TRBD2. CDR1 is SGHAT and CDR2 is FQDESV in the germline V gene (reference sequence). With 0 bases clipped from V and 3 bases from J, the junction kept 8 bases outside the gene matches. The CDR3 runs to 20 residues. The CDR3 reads CASSLASGLAGGPDTGELFF. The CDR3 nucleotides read TGTGCCAGCAGCTTAGCCTCAGGACTAGCGGGAGGGCCGGACACCGGGGAGCTGTTTTTT.

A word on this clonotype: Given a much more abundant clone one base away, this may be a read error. The CDR3 region is CAISGTSGSLDEQYF. The CDR3 DNA is TGTGCCATCAGCGGTACTAGCGGGAGCCTTGACGAGCAGTACTTC. The V and J genes are TRBV7-9 and TRBJ2-7, with 11 nucleotides matching TRBD2. Germline CDR1 reads SEHNR; CDR2 reads FQNEAQ (reference sequence). CDR3 length: 15 amino acids. The full variable domain, its missing parts supplied by reference TRBV7-9 and TRBJ2-7, is DTGVSQNPRHKITKRGQNVTFRCDPISEHNRLYWYRQTLGQGPEFLTYFQNEAQLEKSRLLSDRFSAERPKGSFSTLEIQRTEQGDSAMYLCAISGTSGSLDEQYFGPGTRLTVT.

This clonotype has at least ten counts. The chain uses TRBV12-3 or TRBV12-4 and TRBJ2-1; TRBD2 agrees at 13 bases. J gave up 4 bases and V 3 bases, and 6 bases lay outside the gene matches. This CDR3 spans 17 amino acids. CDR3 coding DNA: TGTGCCAGCAGTTTTCAACTAGCGGGAGGGGTTTACAATGAGCAGTTCTTC. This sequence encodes CASSFQLAGGVYNEQFF.

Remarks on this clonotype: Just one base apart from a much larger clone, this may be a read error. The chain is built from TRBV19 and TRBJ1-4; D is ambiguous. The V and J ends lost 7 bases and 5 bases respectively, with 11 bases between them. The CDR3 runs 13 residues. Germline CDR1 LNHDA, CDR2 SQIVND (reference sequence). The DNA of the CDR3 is TGTGCCAGTATGACTGCAAAGAATGAAAAACTGTTTTTT. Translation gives CASMTAKNEKLFF.